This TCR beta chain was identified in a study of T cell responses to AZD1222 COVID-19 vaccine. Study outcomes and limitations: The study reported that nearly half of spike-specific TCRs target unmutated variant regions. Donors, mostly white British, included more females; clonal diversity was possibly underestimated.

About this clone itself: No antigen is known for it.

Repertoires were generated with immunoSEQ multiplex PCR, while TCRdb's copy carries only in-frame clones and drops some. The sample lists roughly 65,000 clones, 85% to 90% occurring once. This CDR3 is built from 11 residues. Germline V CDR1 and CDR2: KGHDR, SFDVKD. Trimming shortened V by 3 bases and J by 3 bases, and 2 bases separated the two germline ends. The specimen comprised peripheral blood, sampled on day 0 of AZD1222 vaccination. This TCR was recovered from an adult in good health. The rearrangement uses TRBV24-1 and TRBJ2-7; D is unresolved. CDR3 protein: CATSDGYEQYF. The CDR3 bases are TGTGCCACCAGTGATGGCTACGAGCAGTACTTC.